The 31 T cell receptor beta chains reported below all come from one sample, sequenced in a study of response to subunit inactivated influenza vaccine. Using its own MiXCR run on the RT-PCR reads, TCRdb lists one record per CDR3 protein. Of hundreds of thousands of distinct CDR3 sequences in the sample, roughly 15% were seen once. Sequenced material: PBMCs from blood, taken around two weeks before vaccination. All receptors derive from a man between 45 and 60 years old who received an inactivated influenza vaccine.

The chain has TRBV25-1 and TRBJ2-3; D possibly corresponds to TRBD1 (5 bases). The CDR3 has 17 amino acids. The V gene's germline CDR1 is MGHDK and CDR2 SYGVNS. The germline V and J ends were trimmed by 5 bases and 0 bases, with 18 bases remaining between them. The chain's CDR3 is CASSTLGAVSSTDTQYF. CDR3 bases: TGTGCCAGCAGTACCCTTGGGGCGGTCTCTAGCACAGATACGCAGTATTTT.

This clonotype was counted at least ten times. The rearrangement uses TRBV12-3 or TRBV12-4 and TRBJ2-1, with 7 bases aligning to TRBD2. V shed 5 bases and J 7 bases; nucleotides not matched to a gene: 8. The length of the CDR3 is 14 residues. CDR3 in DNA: TGTGCCAGCAGTCGACTAGCCTTCCGTAATGAGCAGTTCTTC. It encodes CASSRLAFRNEQFF.

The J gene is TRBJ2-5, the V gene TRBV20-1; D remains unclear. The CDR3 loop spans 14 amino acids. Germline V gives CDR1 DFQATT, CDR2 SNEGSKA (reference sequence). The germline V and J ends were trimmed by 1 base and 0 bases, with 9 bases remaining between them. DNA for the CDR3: TGCAGTGCTAGAGTCTCTGGAAACCAAGAGACCCAGTACTTC. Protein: CSARVSGNQETQYF.

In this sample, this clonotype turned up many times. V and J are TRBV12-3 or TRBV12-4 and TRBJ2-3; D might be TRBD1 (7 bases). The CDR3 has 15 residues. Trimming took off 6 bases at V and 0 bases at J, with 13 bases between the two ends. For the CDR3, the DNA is TGTGCCAGCAGCGGAGGGACAGCTAGCACAGATACGCAGTATTTT. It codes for CASSGGTASTDTQYF.

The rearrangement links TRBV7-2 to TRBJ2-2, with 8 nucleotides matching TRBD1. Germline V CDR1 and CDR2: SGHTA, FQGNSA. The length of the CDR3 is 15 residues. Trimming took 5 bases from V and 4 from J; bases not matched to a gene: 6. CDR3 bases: TGTGCCAGCAGCCGCCGACAGGGGACCACCGGGGAGCTGTTTTTT. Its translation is CASSRRQGTTGELFF.

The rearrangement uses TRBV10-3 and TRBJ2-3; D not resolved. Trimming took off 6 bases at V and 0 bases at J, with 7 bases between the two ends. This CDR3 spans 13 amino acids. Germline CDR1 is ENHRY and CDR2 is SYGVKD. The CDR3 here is CAIRIQSTDTQYF. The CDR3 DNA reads TGTGCCATCAGGATCCAAAGCACAGATACGCAGTATTTT.

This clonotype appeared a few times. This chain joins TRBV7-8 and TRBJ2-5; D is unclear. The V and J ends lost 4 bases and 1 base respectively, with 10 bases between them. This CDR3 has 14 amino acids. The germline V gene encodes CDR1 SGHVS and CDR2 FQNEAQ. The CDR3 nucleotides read TGTGCCAGCAGCTCCGAATGGGCCCAAGAGACCCAGTACTTC. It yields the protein CASSSEWAQETQYF.

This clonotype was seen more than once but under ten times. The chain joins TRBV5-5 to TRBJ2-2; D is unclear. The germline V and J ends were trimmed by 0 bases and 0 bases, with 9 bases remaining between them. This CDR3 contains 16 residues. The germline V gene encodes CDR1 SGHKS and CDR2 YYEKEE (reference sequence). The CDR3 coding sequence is TGTGCCAGCAGCTTGGCCAATAGGGCGAACACCGGGGAGCTGTTTTTT. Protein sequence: CASSLANRANTGELFF. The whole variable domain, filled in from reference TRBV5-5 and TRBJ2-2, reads DAGVTQSPTHLIKTRGQQVTLRCSPISGHKSVSWYQQVLGQGPQFIFQYYEKEERGRGNFPDRFSARQFPNYSSELNVNALLLGDSALYLCASSLANRANTGELFFGEGSRLTVL.

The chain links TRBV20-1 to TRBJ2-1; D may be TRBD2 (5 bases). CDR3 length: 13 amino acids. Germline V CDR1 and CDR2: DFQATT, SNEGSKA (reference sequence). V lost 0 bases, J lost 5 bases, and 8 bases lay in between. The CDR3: CSARDGLHNEQFF. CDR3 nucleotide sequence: TGCAGTGCTAGAGACGGACTTCACAATGAGCAGTTCTTC.

The CDR3 sequence is CTSSSGQVYTGELFF. CDR3 DNA: TGTACCAGCAGCTCTGGACAGGTCTACACCGGGGAGCTGTTTTTT. The chain carries TRBV7-2 and TRBJ2-2, with 7 nucleotides matching TRBD1. The junction had 5 bases not matched to a gene; V was cut back by 4 bases and J by 3 bases. The germline CDR1 and CDR2 sequences are SGHTA and FQGNSA. The CDR3 is 15 residues long. The full variable domain, its missing parts supplied by reference TRBV7-2 and TRBJ2-2, is GAGVSQSPSNKVTEKGKDVELRCDPISGHTALYWYRQSLGQGLEFLIYFQGNSAPDKSGLPSDRFSAERTGGSVSTLTIQRTQQEDSAVYLCTSSSGQVYTGELFFGEGSRLTVL.

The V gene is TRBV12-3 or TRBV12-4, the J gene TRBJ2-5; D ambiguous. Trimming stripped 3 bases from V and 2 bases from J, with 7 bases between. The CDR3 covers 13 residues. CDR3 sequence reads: CASSFERQETQYF. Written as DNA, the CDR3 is TGTGCCAGCAGTTTCGAACGGCAAGAGACCCAGTACTTC.

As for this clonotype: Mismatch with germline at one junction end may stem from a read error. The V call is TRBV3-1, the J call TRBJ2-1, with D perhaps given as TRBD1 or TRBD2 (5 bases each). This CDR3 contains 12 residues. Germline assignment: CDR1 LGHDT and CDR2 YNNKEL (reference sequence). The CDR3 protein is CASSVSGRSTFF. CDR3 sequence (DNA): TGTGCCAGCAGCGTCTCGGGACGGTCGACCTTTTTC.

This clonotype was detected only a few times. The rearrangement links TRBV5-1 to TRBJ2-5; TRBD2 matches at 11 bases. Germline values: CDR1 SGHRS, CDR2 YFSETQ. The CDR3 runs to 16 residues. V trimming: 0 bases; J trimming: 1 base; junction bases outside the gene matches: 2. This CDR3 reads CASSLGLAGSQETQYF. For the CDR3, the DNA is TGCGCCAGCAGCTTGGGACTAGCGGGGAGCCAAGAGACCCAGTACTTC.

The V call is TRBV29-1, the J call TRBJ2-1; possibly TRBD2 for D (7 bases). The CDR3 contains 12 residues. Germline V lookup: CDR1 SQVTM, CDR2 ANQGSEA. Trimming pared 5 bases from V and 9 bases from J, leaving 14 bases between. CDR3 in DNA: TGCAGCGTTCCAAGGGGGGGCGTTGAGCAGTTCTTC. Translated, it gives CSVPRGGVEQFF.

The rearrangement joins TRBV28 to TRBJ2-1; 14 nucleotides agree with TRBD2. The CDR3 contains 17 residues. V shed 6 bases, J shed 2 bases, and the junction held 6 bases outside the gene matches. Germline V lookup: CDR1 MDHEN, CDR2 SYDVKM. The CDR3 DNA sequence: TGTGCCAGCAGACCCGGGACTAGCGGGAGAACCTACAATGAGCAGTTCTTC. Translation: CASRPGTSGRTYNEQFF.

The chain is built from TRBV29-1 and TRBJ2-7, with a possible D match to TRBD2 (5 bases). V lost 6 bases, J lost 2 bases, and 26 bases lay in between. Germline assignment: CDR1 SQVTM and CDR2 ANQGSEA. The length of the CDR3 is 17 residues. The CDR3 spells CSVVKQTGVRAAYEQYF. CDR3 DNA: TGCAGCGTCGTAAAACAGACCGGGGTCCGCGCCGCCTACGAGCAGTACTTC.

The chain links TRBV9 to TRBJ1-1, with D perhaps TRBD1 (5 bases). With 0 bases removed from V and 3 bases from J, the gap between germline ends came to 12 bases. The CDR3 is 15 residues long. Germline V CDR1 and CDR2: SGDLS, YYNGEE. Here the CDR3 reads CASSVAPGWDTEAFF. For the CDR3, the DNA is TGTGCCAGCAGCGTAGCTCCAGGGTGGGACACTGAAGCTTTCTTT.

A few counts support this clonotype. This CDR3 reads CASSSLPPYNEQFF. The CDR3 DNA is TGTGCCAGCAGCTCCCTCCCTCCCTACAATGAGCAGTTCTTC. J is TRBJ2-1 and V is TRBV11-2; no clear D gene. Trimming shortened V by 4 bases and J by 2 bases, and 9 bases separated the two germline ends. CDR1 SGHAT and CDR2 FQNNGV come from the germline V gene. The CDR3 totals 14 residues.

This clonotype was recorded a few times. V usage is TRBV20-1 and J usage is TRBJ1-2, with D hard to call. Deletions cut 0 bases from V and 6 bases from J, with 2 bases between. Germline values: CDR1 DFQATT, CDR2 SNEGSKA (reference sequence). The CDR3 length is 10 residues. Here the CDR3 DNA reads TGCAGTGCTAGAGAGAATGGCTACACCTTC. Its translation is CSARENGYTF.

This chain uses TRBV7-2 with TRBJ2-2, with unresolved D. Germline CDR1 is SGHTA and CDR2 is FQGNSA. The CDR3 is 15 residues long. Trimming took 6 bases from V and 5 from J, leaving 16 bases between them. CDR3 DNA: TGTGCCAGCAGTTCAAGGAGCCCACGAACCGGGGAGCTGTTTTTT. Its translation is CASSSRSPRTGELFF. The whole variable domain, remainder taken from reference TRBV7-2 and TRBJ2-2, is GAGVSQSPSNKVTEKGKDVELRCDPISGHTALYWYRQSLGQGLEFLIYFQGNSAPDKSGLPSDRFSAERTGGSVSTLTIQRTQQEDSAVYLCASSSRSPRTGELFFGEGSRLTVL.

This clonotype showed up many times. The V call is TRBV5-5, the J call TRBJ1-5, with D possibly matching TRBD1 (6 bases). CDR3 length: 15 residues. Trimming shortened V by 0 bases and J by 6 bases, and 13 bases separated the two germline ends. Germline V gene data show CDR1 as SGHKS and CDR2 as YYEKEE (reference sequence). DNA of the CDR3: TGTGCCAGCAGCTTGGGGTTTGGGACAACTCAGCCCCAGCATTTT. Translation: CASSLGFGTTQPQHF.

CDR3 bases: TGTGCCAGCTCCCTAGGGAAGATGGATACGCAGTATTTT. Its protein product is CASSLGKMDTQYF. The rearrangement uses TRBV18 and TRBJ2-3; D is unresolved. Looked up from germline, CDR1 is KGHSH and CDR2 is LQKENI. This CDR3 comprises 13 residues. Trimming cost V 6 bases and J 6 bases, with 13 bases left between them. Full variable domain (remainder filled in from reference TRBV18 and TRBJ2-3): NAGVMQNPRHLVRRRGQEARLRCSPMKGHSHVYWYRQLPEEGLKFMVYLQKENIIDESGMPKERFSAEFPKEGPSILRIQQVVRGDSAAYFCASSLGKMDTQYFGPGTRLTVL.

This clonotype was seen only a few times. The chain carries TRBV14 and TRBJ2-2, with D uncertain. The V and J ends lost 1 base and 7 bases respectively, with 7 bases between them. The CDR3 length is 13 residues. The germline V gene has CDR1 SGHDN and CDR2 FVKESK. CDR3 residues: CASSQAPGGELFF. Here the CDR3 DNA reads TGTGCCAGCAGCCAAGCCCCGGGCGGGGAGCTGTTTTTT.

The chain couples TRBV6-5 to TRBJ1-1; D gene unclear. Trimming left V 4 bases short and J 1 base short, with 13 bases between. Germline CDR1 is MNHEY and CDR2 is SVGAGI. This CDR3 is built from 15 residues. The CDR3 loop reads CASSFKNWGNTEAFF. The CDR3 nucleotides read TGTGCCAGCAGTTTCAAGAACTGGGGGAACACTGAAGCTTTCTTT.

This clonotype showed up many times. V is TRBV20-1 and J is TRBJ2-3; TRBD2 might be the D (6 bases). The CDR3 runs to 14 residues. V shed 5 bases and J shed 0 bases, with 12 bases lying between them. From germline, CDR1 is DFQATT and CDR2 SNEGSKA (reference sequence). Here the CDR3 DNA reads TGCAGTGCTCCAGGACTACCAAGCACAGATACGCAGTATTTT. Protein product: CSAPGLPSTDTQYF.

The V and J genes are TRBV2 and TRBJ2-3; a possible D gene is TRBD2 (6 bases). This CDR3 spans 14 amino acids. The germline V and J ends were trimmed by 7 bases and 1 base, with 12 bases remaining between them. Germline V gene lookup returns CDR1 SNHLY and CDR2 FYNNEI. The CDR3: CASIFQRGTDTQYF. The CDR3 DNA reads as TGTGCCAGCATCTTTCAGCGGGGCACAGATACGCAGTATTTT. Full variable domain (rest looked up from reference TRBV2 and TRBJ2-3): EPEVTQTPSHQVTQMGQEVILRCVPISNHLYFYWYRQILGQKVEFLVSFYNNEISEKSEIFDDQFSVERPDGSNFTLKIRSTKLEDSAMYFCASIFQRGTDTQYFGPGTRLTVL.

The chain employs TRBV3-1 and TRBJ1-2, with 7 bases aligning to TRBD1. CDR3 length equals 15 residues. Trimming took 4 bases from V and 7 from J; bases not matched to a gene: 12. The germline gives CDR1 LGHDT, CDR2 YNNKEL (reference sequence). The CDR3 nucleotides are TGTGCCAGCAGCCTTAATTCCGGGACAGCGGTTGGCTACACCTTC. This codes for CASSLNSGTAVGYTF.

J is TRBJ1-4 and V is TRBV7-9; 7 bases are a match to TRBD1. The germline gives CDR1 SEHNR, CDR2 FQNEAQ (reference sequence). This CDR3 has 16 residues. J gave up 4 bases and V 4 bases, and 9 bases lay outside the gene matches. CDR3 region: CASSSTLQGLNEKLFF. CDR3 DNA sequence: TGTGCCAGCAGCTCCACCCTACAGGGGCTTAATGAAAAACTGTTTTTT.

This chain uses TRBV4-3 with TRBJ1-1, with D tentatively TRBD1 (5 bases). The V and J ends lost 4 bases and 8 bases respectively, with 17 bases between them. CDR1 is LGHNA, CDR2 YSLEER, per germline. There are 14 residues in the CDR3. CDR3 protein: CASSLLGGREEAFF. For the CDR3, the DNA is TGCGCCAGCAGCCTCCTCGGGGGACGGGAAGAAGCTTTCTTT.

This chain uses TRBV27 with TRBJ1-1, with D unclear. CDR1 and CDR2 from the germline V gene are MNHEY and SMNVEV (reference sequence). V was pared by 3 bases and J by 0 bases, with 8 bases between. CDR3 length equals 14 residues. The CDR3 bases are TGTGCCAGCAGTTTCACGGCTATGAACACTGAAGCTTTCTTT. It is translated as CASSFTAMNTEAFF.

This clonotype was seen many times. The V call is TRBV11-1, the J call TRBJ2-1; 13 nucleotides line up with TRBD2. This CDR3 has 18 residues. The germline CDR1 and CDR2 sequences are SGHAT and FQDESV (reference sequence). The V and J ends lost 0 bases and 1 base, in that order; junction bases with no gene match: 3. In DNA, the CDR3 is TGTGCCAGCAGCTTAGCCGGACTAGCGGGAGCGTCCTACAATGAGCAGTTCTTC. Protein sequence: CASSLAGLAGASYNEQFF. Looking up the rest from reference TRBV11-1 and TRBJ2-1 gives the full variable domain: EAEVAQSPRYKITEKSQAVAFWCDPISGHATLYWYRQILGQGPELLVQFQDESVVDDSQLPKDRFSAERLKGVDSTLKIQPAELGDSAMYLCASSLAGLAGASYNEQFFGPGTRLTVL.